This T cell receptor beta chain was documented in a study of cytomegalovirus exposure and HLA in healthy donors (dated by TCRdb to 2017 to 2019). Describing the broader study: According to a later analysis, the 120 validation repertoires were produced on the same platform as the roughly 720 repertoires of the first cohort. To predict cytomegalovirus infection status, the study combined high-throughput TCR immunosequencing, statistical association of individual TCRs with disease status, and machine learning. Besides the first cohort of 666 subjects, a separate validation cohort made up of 95 to 150 different subjects was used. The study aimed to test whether signatures of past pathogen exposure could be identified by cataloging public T cell receptors.

Donors formed part of the validation cohort, which comprised 120 or so subjects and was distinct from the first cohort of 666 subjects. Findings and caveats that apply to the study as a whole: The authors suggested that the approach could potentially be extended to other disease states and immunological phenotypes. In the study, about 150 TCR beta chains were listed as associated with cytomegalovirus. A later analysis lacked HLA typing for the validation cohort, so it scored co-occurrence in that cohort across all 120 repertoires. The classifier was reported to diagnose cytomegalovirus status with high specificity and sensitivity in both the original cohort and the validation cohort. Subsequent analysis determined that TCRs grouped into clusters in the first cohort also showed a tendency toward co-occurrence across the roughly 110 validation repertoires, and approximately 93% of cluster scores exceeded 0. In vitro tests confirmed that three of the cytomegalovirus-associated TCR beta chains recognize cytomegalovirus antigens. Most TCR sequences were observed very rarely across donors, whereas some public TCRs were present in many individuals.

As for this clone: Its antigen is unknown. No base-level quality is on record; no much larger clone is a single base apart.

The library came from the immunoSEQ multiplex PCR assay. In the authors' own workflow: A statistical classification framework was built to diagnose cytomegalovirus status from the catalog of TCR beta chain sequences. Held by TCRdb, this immuneACCESS table contains in-frame sequences only and omits some clones. Under half of the omission traces to an unresolved V gene where checked; the cause of the rest is unknown. V and J calls and clone size are given by that table; D and trimming were obtained from the DNA. The sample profile shows roughly 150,000 clones; approximately 88% of them were found once. About 3% of the sample comes from the top ten. CDR1 SGHVS and CDR2 FQNEAQ were looked up in the germline V gene. Trimming costs V 1 base and J 7 bases, and their ends lie 23 bases apart. Reading from cysteine to phenylalanine, the CDR3 counts 18 amino acids. Only the CDR3 region is kept as DNA, spanning 54 bases read in frame from base 1.

This TCR was recovered from a woman between 18 and 29 years old in good health and CMV-seropositive. Sequenced input: PBMCs. The chain is assembled from TRBV7-8 and TRBJ1-5; no confident D gene assignment can be made. The DNA sequence is as follows: TGTGCCAGCAGCTTAGGTGTATCGTCGGGAACCCGAGTGCAGCCCCAGCATTTT. It specifies CASSLGVSSGTRVQPQHF.